This T cell receptor beta chain originates from a study of identical twins. TCRdb ran MiXCR on the 5' RACE reads and lists one entry per CDR3 protein. The sample has over 500,000 distinct CDR3 sequences, 20% to 25% seen once. The CDR3 contains 14 residues. The ends were cut back, 6 bases at V and 7 bases at J, with 16 bases in the middle. This clonotype was detected many times. A further study also used this sample, focusing on T cells expressing NK-cell markers. This second study says: Sequenced donors, eight in total, included seven who were HCMV-seropositive and one who was seronegative. Roughly 1.0-8% of CD8+ T cells in several donors belonged to dominant NKG2C+ clonotypes. Certain NKG2C+ T cell clones were expanded, and their HCMV specificity remained unclear.

The rearrangement links TRBV12-3 or TRBV12-4 to TRBJ1-5, with D hard to call. Specimen: CD4+ T cells sorted from blood. This clonotype was sampled from a woman younger than 35 in good health. This chain's CDR3 is CASRPGLKEQPQHF. The CDR3 bases are TGTGCCAGCAGGCCCGGGCTAAAGGAGCAGCCCCAGCATTTT.